A single sample gave rise to the 23 T cell receptor beta chains below, sequenced in a study of T cells in localized non-small cell lung cancer. The repertoire was sequenced with immunoSEQ multiplex PCR; TCRdb's copy has only in-frame clones and lacks some. The table shows several thousand clones, with more than 35% occurring only once. The source was lung tumor tissue, collected before any cancer treatment. The receptor set was obtained from a man aged 35 to 70 with stage III lung adenocarcinoma.

The chain carries TRBV25-1 and TRBJ1-2; 7 bases line up with TRBD1. The trim removed 3 bases at V and 2 bases at J, leaving 3 bases unmatched. The CDR3 sequence is 14 residues long. CDR1 is MGHDK, CDR2 SYGVNS, per germline. The CDR3 bases are TGTGCCAGCAGTGACTCGACAGGGAACTATGGCTACACCTTC. This codes for CASSDSTGNYGYTF.

This chain joins TRBV6-8 and TRBJ1-2; D gene ambiguous. V was clipped by 4 bases and J by 4 bases, with 22 bases between them. Germline values: CDR1 MNHGY, CDR2 SAAAGT. The CDR3 extends over 17 amino acids. The CDR3 DNA follows: TGTGCCAGCAGTTGTAACGGAAGCTCTAGAAAGACCTATGGCTACACCTTC. This codes for CASSCNGSSRKTYGYTF.

The CDR3 region has the DNA TGCGCCAGCAGCCGTTCCGGGACAAGAACCTACGAGCAGTACTTC. Amino acid sequence: CASSRSGTRTYEQYF. V usage is TRBV5-1 and J usage is TRBJ2-7; D might be TRBD1 (6 bases). This CDR3 region has 15 residues. Germline V gene lookup returns CDR1 SGHRS and CDR2 YFSETQ. V dropped 4 bases and J dropped 2 bases, with 16 bases sitting between them.

About this clone itself: The junction differs from germline at one of its ends, possibly a read error. The chain recombines TRBV10-2 with TRBJ1-1; tentative D call: TRBD1 (5 bases). Germline CDR1 WSHSY, CDR2 SAAADI. The length of the CDR3 is 13 residues. For the CDR3, the DNA is TGCACCAGCAGTGGGCAGGGAGGTGCTGAAGCTTTCTTT. It encodes CTSSGQGGAEAFF.

This clone was seen a few times. This chain connects TRBV30 to TRBJ1-2; D is uncertain. Germline CDR1 GTSNPN, CDR2 SVGIG (reference sequence). The V end lost 1 base, the J end lost 4 bases, and 10 bases lay between the germline ends. The CDR3 consists of 13 residues. CDR3 nucleotide sequence: TGTGCCTGGAGTGCCGCCGTGGGCTATGGCTACACCTTC. Protein: CAWSAAVGYGYTF. The variable domain in full, with the rest retrieved from reference TRBV30 and TRBJ1-2, is SQTIHQWPATLVQPVGSPLSLECTVEGTSNPNLYWYRQAAGRGLQLLFYSVGIGQISSEVPQNLSASRPQDRQFILSSKKLLLSDSGFYLCAWSAAVGYGYTFGSGTRLTVV.

Judged by abundance, this clone is medium-sized (0.01 to 0.1%). The rearrangement joins TRBV9 to TRBJ2-1; a weak D match, TRBD1 (6 bases). Germline loops: CDR1 SGDLS, CDR2 YYNGEE. Trimming cost V 7 bases and J 1 base, with 12 bases left between them. This CDR3 region has 14 residues. CDR3 in amino acids: CASLRGASYNEQFF. Here the CDR3 DNA reads TGTGCCAGCCTCAGGGGAGCGTCCTACAATGAGCAGTTCTTC.

In this sample, this clone turned up a few times. The chain uses TRBV9 and TRBJ1-4, with D unresolved. Trimming left V 5 bases short and J 6 bases short, with 8 bases between. There are 12 residues in the CDR3. CDR1 SGDLS and CDR2 YYNGEE come from the germline V gene. The DNA of the CDR3 is TGTGCCAGCAGGCGACGAGATGAAAAACTGTTTTTT. Translated: CASRRRDEKLFF.

This clone was observed once. The chain couples TRBV9 to TRBJ2-1; 12 nucleotides line up with TRBD2. Germline trimming cut 1 base from V and 6 bases from J; bases unmatched to any gene: 5. The CDR3 has 16 amino acids. The germline CDR1 and CDR2 sequences are SGDLS and YYNGEE. This CDR3 reads CASSVFSSGGANEQFF. Written as DNA, the CDR3 is TGTGCCAGCAGCGTATTTTCTAGCGGGGGGGCCAATGAGCAGTTCTTC.

The chain is built from TRBV7-6 and TRBJ1-1; D is perhaps TRBD1 (6 bases). Trimming cost V 2 bases and J 1 base, with 11 bases left between them. This CDR3 contains 15 residues. The germline V gene has CDR1 SGHVS and CDR2 FNYEAQ. In DNA, the CDR3 is TGTGCCAGCAGCTTACAGGGGCCAAGGAACACTGAAGCTTTCTTT. It yields the protein CASSLQGPRNTEAFF.

This clone was observed a handful of times. V usage is TRBV27 and J usage is TRBJ2-2; no firm D call. The CDR3 covers 13 residues. CDR1 MNHEY and CDR2 SMNVEV come from the germline V gene (reference sequence). V lost 4 bases and J lost 4, with 7 bases in between. CDR3 amino acids: CASSSDFTGELFF. The DNA for the CDR3 is TGTGCCAGCAGTTCCGACTTCACCGGGGAGCTGTTTTTT.

The chain joins TRBV29-1 to TRBJ2-5, with 11 bases matching TRBD1. Germline loops: CDR1 SQVTM, CDR2 ANQGSEA. The V segment lost 6 bases and the J segment 4 bases; nucleotides outside the gene matches: 10. The CDR3 has 15 amino acids. In nucleotides, the CDR3 is TGCAGCGTCCAGGCCGGGACAGGGGGGTTAGAGACCCAGTACTTC. Protein product: CSVQAGTGGLETQYF.

The genes are TRBV27 and TRBJ2-7; 7 bases are shared with TRBD1. CDR3 size: 15 residues. CDR1 MNHEY and CDR2 SMNVEV come from the germline V gene (reference sequence). The V segment lost 4 bases and the J segment 3 bases; nucleotides outside the gene matches: 9. DNA for the CDR3: TGTGCCAGCAGTTCGTCGACAGGGACAATCTACGAGCAGTACTTC. Translation gives CASSSSTGTIYEQYF.

This chain uses TRBV28 with TRBJ1-1, with unresolved D. Germline CDR1 reads MDHEN; CDR2 reads SYDVKM. Trimming stripped 5 bases from V and 4 bases from J, with 20 bases between. This CDR3 contains 16 residues. CDR3 nucleotide sequence: TGTGCCAGCAGTCTCACCCTCAACTTAGTCAGCACTGAAGCTTTCTTT. Its translation is CASSLTLNLVSTEAFF. Full variable domain (remainder filled in from reference TRBV28 and TRBJ1-1): DVKVTQSSRYLVKRTGEKVFLECVQDMDHENMFWYRQDPGLGLRLIYFSYDVKMKEKGDIPEGYSVSREKKERFSLILESASTNQTSMYLCASSLTLNLVSTEAFFGQGTRLTVV.

This chain connects TRBV5-1 to TRBJ1-1, with a possible D match to TRBD1 (6 bases). Trimming took 0 bases from V and 5 from J, leaving 11 bases between them. The CDR3 spans 14 residues. Germline assignment: CDR1 SGHRS and CDR2 YFSETQ. The chain's CDR3 is CASSLAGGGTEAFF. For the CDR3, the DNA is TGCGCCAGCAGCTTGGCGGGAGGGGGGACTGAAGCTTTCTTT.

This clone is deemed medium-sized. This rearrangement joins TRBV30 to TRBJ2-2; 9 bases agree with TRBD2. Germline CDR1 GTSNPN, CDR2 SVGIG (reference sequence). Germline trimming cut 2 bases from V and 6 bases from J; bases unmatched to any gene: 4. The CDR3 length is 14 residues. The CDR3 nucleotides are TGTGCCTGGAGTTATAGCGGGAGCCCCGGGGAGCTGTTTTTT. Protein sequence: CAWSYSGSPGELFF.

This clone was detected only a few times. The chain joins TRBV11-3 to TRBJ1-5; D uncertain. V was clipped by 3 bases and J by 0 bases, with 15 bases between them. Germline V CDR1 and CDR2: SGHNT, YENEEA. This CDR3 region has 17 residues. The CDR3 is CASSLAIFHHSNQPQHF. As DNA, the CDR3 is TGTGCCAGCAGCTTGGCTATCTTCCACCATAGCAATCAGCCCCAGCATTTT.

The rearrangement joins TRBV11-3 to TRBJ1-5; TRBD1 matches at 8 bases. This CDR3 has 17 amino acids. Germline V gene data show CDR1 as SGHNT and CDR2 as YENEEA. The V segment lost 6 bases and the J segment 7 bases; nucleotides outside the gene matches: 17. The CDR3 protein is CASSKGWTGTLGQPQHF. Written as DNA, the CDR3 is TGTGCCAGCAGTAAAGGATGGACAGGGACCCTGGGGCAGCCCCAGCATTTT.

The rearrangement joins TRBV30 to TRBJ1-3, with D maybe TRBD1 (5 bases). The CDR3 runs 13 residues. V was shortened by 8 bases and J by 2 bases, with 13 bases between the two germline ends. The germline gives CDR1 GTSNPN, CDR2 SVGIG (reference sequence). CDR3 in DNA: TGTGCCGGAAAGACGGGACCTGGAAACACCATATATTTT. Amino acid sequence: CAGKTGPGNTIYF.

This chain connects TRBV28 to TRBJ1-1; no firm D call. CDR3 size: 15 residues. Trimming took off 6 bases at V and 4 bases at J, with 18 bases between the two ends. Germline V CDR1 and CDR2: MDHEN, SYDVKM. The CDR3 bases are TGTGCCAGCAGCTCACTGACGGGCCGCGCCACTGAAGCTTTCTTT. Translated, it gives CASSSLTGRATEAFF.

The rearrangement uses TRBV28 and TRBJ2-2, with TRBD2 identical over 11 bases. Germline V gives CDR1 MDHEN, CDR2 SYDVKM. This CDR3 has 16 amino acids. J lost 6 bases, V lost 2 bases, and 5 bases had no gene match. The CDR3 protein is CASSLGLAGGPGELFF. The CDR3 bases are TGTGCCAGCAGTTTAGGGCTAGCGGGGGGCCCCGGGGAGCTGTTTTTT.

The genes are TRBV19 and TRBJ1-1; 8 bases fit TRBD1. Germline CDR1 is LNHDA and CDR2 is SQIVND (reference sequence). The ends lost 5 bases at V and 1 base at J; junction bases unmatched: 6. The CDR3 is 15 residues long. Here the CDR3 DNA reads TGTGCCAGTAGTGTTGGGACAGGAGCGAACACTGAAGCTTTCTTT. This gives the protein CASSVGTGANTEAFF.

The gene calls are TRBV18 and TRBJ1-5; D unclear. V lost 6 bases and J lost 1, with 10 bases in between. Germline V gene sequence: CDR1 KGHSH, CDR2 LQKENI. CDR3 length: 14 residues. CDR3 protein: CASSPESSNQPQHF. The CDR3 coding sequence is TGTGCCAGCTCTCCGGAAAGCAGCAATCAGCCCCAGCATTTT.

This rearrangement joins TRBV25-1 to TRBJ2-3; the match to TRBD2 covers 11 bases. The CDR3 sequence is 16 residues long. Germline CDR1 is MGHDK and CDR2 is SYGVNS. With 0 bases clipped from V and 8 bases from J, the junction kept 7 bases outside the gene matches. CDR3 sequence: CASSEYTSGRPGTQYF. CDR3 nucleotide sequence: TGTGCCAGCAGTGAATATACTAGCGGGAGACCAGGTACGCAGTATTTT.